The 3 T cell receptor beta chains in this list originate from one sample, sequenced in a study of cytomegalovirus exposure and HLA in healthy donors. This PCR relied on a set of 60 Vbeta primers and 13 Jbeta primers. TCRdb keeps only in-frame clones here, not all; method: immunoSEQ multiplex PCR. The table has approximately 170,000 clones, about 64% seen once. The sequenced sample consisted of PBMCs. The receptor source for this set is a man aged 45-65 years in good health and CMV-seronegative.

This clone was detected only a few times. The gene calls are TRBV9 and TRBJ1-4; TRBD1 matches at 11 bases. J lost 3 bases, V lost 0 bases, and 4 bases had no gene match. The CDR3 is made up of 17 amino acids. Germline CDR1 SGDLS, CDR2 YYNGEE. In nucleotides, the CDR3 is TGTGCCAGCAGCGTAGAGGACAGGGGGCGACCTAATGAAAAACTGTTTTTT. Its protein product is CASSVEDRGRPNEKLFF.

This clone showed up just a few times. J is TRBJ1-1 and V is TRBV7-3; D perhaps matches TRBD1 (6 bases). The CDR3 is made up of 18 amino acids. The germline V gene encodes CDR1 SGHTA and CDR2 FQGTGA. V lost 2 bases and J lost 0, with 19 bases in between. CDR3 coding DNA: TGTGCCAGCAGCTTACGGTCAGGGGCCGTTAGTATGAACACTGAAGCTTTCTTT. This translates into CASSLRSGAVSMNTEAFF.

This chain uses TRBV7-2 with TRBJ2-1; TRBD2 might be the D (5 bases). In germline, CDR1 is SGHTA, CDR2 FQGNSA. Trimming pared 0 bases from V and 2 bases from J, leaving 8 bases between. CDR3 length equals 15 residues. CDR3 in amino acids: CASSLAAGTYNEQFF. The CDR3 region has the DNA TGTGCCAGCAGCTTAGCGGCGGGTACCTACAATGAGCAGTTCTTC.